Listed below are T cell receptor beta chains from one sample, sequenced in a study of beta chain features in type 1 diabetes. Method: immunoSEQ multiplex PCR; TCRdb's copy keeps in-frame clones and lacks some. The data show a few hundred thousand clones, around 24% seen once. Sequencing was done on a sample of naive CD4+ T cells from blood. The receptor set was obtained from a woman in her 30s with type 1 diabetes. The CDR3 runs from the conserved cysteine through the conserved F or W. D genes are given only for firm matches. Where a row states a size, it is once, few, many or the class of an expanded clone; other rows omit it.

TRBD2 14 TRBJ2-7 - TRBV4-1 TGCGCCAGCAGCCTTCTAGCGGGACCCTACGAGCAGTACTTC CASSLLAGPYEQYF
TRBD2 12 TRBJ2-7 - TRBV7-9 TGTGCCAGCAGCTTAGCGGGAGCGGGAGTTGTCTTC CASSLAGAGVVF
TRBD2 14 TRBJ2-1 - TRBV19 TGTGCCAGTGAACTGGGACTAGTCGACAATGAGCAGTTCTTC CASELGLVDNEQFF
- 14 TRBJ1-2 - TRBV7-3 TGTGCCAGCAGCTCCGTCGGACTAGGTAGTGGCTACACCTTC CASSSVGLGSGYTF
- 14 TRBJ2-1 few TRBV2 TGTGCCAGCATTCCGGGACTCCGTGGCAATGAGCAGTTCTTC CASIPGLRGNEQFF
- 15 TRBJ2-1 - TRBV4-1 TGCGCCAGCAGCCCCAGCGGGACAGGCTACAATGAGCAGTTCTTC CASSPSGTGYNEQFF
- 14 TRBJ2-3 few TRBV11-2 TGTGCCAGCAGCAGTAGAGGCGGTGAGGGTACGCAGTATTTT CASSSRGGEGTQYF
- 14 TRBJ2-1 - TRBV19 TGTGCCAGTAGTAGCGGTAGCTCCTACAATGAGCAGTTCTTC CASSSGSSYNEQFF
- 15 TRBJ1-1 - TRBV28 TGTGCCAGCATAGTTCGAATCGGGGGTTTAACTGAAGCTTTCTTT CASIVRIGGLTEAFF
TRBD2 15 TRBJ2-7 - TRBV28 TGTGCCAGCAGTTTAGGACTGAGCGGGACCTACGAGCAGTACTTC CASSLGLSGTYEQYF
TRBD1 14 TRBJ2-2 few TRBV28 TGTGCCAGCAGACTCGAGGGGGCCACCGGGGAGCTGTTTTTT CASRLEGATGELFF
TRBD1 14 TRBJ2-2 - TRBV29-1 TGCAGCGTGGGGACAGGACTTGGGGGCGGGGAGCTGTTTTTT CSVGTGLGGGELFF
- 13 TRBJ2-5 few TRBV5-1 TGCGCCAGCAGCTTGGTACGGGAAGAGACCCAGTACTTC CASSLVREETQYF
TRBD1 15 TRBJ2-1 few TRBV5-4 TGTGCCAGTCGGACAGGGGAAACAACTAACAATGAGCAGTTCTTC CASRTGETTNNEQFF
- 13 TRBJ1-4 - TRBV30 TGTGCCTGGAGTGTCACAGGGAATGAAAAACTGTTTTTT CAWSVTGNEKLFF
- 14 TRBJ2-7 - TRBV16 TGTGCCAGCAGCCAAAGGACAAATCCCTACGAGCAGTACTTC CASSQRTNPYEQYF
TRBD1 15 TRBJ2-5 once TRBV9 TGTGCCAGTACCGCCCGGGACAGGGCTTTGGAGACCCAGTACTTC CASTARDRALETQYF
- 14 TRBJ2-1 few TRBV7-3 TGTGCCAGCAGCCCTTCCACCGGGGGCAATGAGCAGTTCTTC CASSPSTGGNEQFF
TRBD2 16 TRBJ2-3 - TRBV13 TGTGCCAGCACCCATAGACTAGCGGCTAGCACAGATACGCAGTATTTT CASTHRLAASTDTQYF
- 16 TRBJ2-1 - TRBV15 TGTGCCACCAGCAGAGATAGGAGCGGAACCTACAATGAGCAGTTCTTC CATSRDRSGTYNEQFF
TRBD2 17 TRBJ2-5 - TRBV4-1 TGCGCCAGCAGCCAAGAAATCCTAGCGGGAGTTCAGGAGACCCAGTACTTC CASSQEILAGVQETQYF
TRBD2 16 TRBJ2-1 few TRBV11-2 TGTGCCAGCAGCTTAGAAATTAGCGGGAGGTACCATGAGCAGTTCTTC CASSLEISGRYHEQFF
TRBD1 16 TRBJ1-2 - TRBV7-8 TGTGCCAGCAGCTCTCGGACAGGGGGCCGAGGCTATGGCTACACCTTC CASSSRTGGRGYGYTF
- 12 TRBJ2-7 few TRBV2 TGTGCCAGCACCCCTCGCGGGGACGAGCAGTACTTC CASTPRGDEQYF